The 30 T cell receptor beta chains reported below all come from one sample, sequenced in a study of T cell repertoires in cytomegalovirus infection. The antigens of these receptors remain unknown. Each CDR3 protein gets one entry after TCRdb re-called the reads with MiXCR. The sample shows roughly 800,000 distinct CDR3 sequences, almost 30% of them seen only once. The sample consisted of cultured CD8+ T cells from PBMCs, taken from culture after CMV antigen stimulation. The receptors shown here come from a human donor in good health (CMV status not recorded). Some clones in this sample may be carry-over from other donors' samples.

This clonotype was observed a handful of times. CDR3 sequence: CASSLGREAGAYNEQFF. The CDR3 DNA reads TGTGCCAGCAGTTTGGGCCGCGAGGCCGGCGCCTACAATGAGCAGTTCTTC. The chain links TRBV12-3 or TRBV12-4 to TRBJ2-1; D ambiguous. Trimming took off 3 bases at V and 2 bases at J, with 17 bases between the two ends. The CDR3 extends over 17 amino acids.

This clonotype was observed many times. The chain recombines TRBV7-6 with TRBJ2-1; maybe TRBD2 (6 bases). Germline values: CDR1 SGHVS, CDR2 FNYEAQ. V was clipped by 4 bases and J by 4 bases, with 14 bases between them. The CDR3 is 15 residues long. In DNA, the CDR3 is TGTGCCAGCAGCTCTCATCCTAGCGAATACAATGAGCAGTTCTTC. Amino acids: CASSSHPSEYNEQFF.

The chain uses TRBV19 and TRBJ1-4; 8 nucleotides agree with TRBD1. The CDR3 spans 14 residues. The germline V gene has CDR1 LNHDA and CDR2 SQIVND (reference sequence). The V and J ends lost 7 bases and 7 bases, in that order; junction bases with no gene match: 8. For the CDR3, the DNA is TGTGCCAGTACCCCAAACAGGGGGAGTGAAAAACTGTTTTTT. It encodes CASTPNRGSEKLFF.

The genes are TRBV6-5 and TRBJ1-2, with D unclear. This CDR3 spans 14 amino acids. Trimming shortened V by 5 bases and J by 4 bases, and 14 bases separated the two germline ends. Per the germline V gene, CDR1 is MNHEY and CDR2 is SVGAGI. Written as DNA, the CDR3 is TGTGCCAGCAGTGCTGATTGGCCATCCTATGGCTACACCTTC. This gives the protein CASSADWPSYGYTF.

This chain links TRBV7-9 with TRBJ2-1, with 9 bases aligning to TRBD1. V dropped 4 bases and J dropped 6; count of bases not matched to a gene: 4. Germline V gene lookup returns CDR1 SEHNR and CDR2 FQNEAQ (reference sequence). There are 14 residues in the CDR3. CDR3 residues: CASSSGTGLNEQFF. The DNA for the CDR3 is TGTGCCAGCAGCTCCGGGACAGGGCTCAATGAGCAGTTCTTC.

The rearrangement uses TRBV29-1 and TRBJ2-5; TRBD2 matches at 7 bases. The CDR3 contains 15 residues. V lost 2 bases to trimming and J lost 4 bases; unmatched junction nucleotides: 10. Germline V gene sequence: CDR1 SQVTM, CDR2 ANQGSEA. Here the CDR3 DNA reads TGCAGCGTTGAATCCGCTCGCGGGGGAGGAGAGACCCAGTACTTC. Amino acids: CSVESARGGGETQYF. The full variable domain, in which reference TRBV29-1 and TRBJ2-5 provide the parts outside the CDR3, is SAVISQKPSRDICQRGTSLTIQCQVDSQVTMMFWYRQQPGQSLTLIATANQGSEATYESGFVIDKFPISRPNLTFSTLTVSNMSPEDSSIYLCSVESARGGGETQYFGPGTRLLVL.

V usage is TRBV6-5 and J usage is TRBJ1-2; the D gene is possibly TRBD1 (6 bases). V lost 5 bases and J lost 3, with 16 bases in between. The germline gives CDR1 MNHEY, CDR2 SVGAGI. There are 15 residues in the CDR3. CDR3 coding DNA: TGTGCCAGCAGTGAAAATATCAGGGGAGACTATGGCTACACCTTC. Encoded protein: CASSENIRGDYGYTF.

This chain connects TRBV15 to TRBJ1-2, with 10 nucleotides matching TRBD1. The germline V gene encodes CDR1 LNHNV and CDR2 YYDKDF (reference sequence). The V gene end was trimmed by 0 bases and the J gene end by 5 bases; junction bases not matched to a gene: 9. This CDR3 has 17 amino acids. The CDR3 nucleotides are TGTGCCACCAGCAGAGATCACGGACAGGGGGGGAGGTATGGCTACACCTTC. Amino acid sequence: CATSRDHGQGGRYGYTF.

The V and J genes are TRBV7-9 and TRBJ2-3; D not resolved. CDR1 SEHNR and CDR2 FQNEAQ come from the germline V gene (reference sequence). This CDR3 region has 15 residues. V shed 5 bases and J shed 6 bases, with 18 bases lying between them. CDR3 protein: CASSERQGPWDTQYF. DNA of the CDR3: TGTGCCAGCAGCGAGAGACAAGGGCCGTGGGATACGCAGTATTTT. The full variable domain, rest sourced from reference TRBV7-9 and TRBJ2-3, is DTGVSQNPRHKITKRGQNVTFRCDPISEHNRLYWYRQTLGQGPEFLTYFQNEAQLEKSRLLSDRFSAERPKGSFSTLEIQRTEQGDSAMYLCASSERQGPWDTQYFGPGTRLTVL.

The table lists this clonotype with many counts. The genes are TRBV7-8 and TRBJ2-7, with unresolved D. This CDR3 has 14 amino acids. Trimming cost V 5 bases and J 1 base, with 12 bases left between them. CDR1 is SGHVS, CDR2 FQNEAQ, per germline. The DNA of the CDR3 is TGTGCCAGCAGCCAAGTCGGCATTTCCTACGAGCAGTACTTC. It translates to CASSQVGISYEQYF.

V gene TRBV7-8 combines with J gene TRBJ2-2, with D uncertain. Trimming shortened V by 5 bases and J by 7 bases, and 14 bases separated the two germline ends. CDR3 size: 14 residues. Germline V gene data show CDR1 as SGHVS and CDR2 as FQNEAQ. Here the CDR3 reads CASSLSTCGGELFF. The CDR3 DNA sequence: TGTGCCAGCAGCCTGTCGACCTGCGGCGGGGAGCTGTTTTTT.

V and J are TRBV7-9 and TRBJ1-3; TRBD1 aligns across 7 bases. V lost 3 bases to trimming and J lost 0 bases; unmatched junction nucleotides: 5. The CDR3 consists of 16 residues. CDR1 is SEHNR and CDR2 is FQNEAQ in the germline V gene (reference sequence). CDR3 residues: CASSLDRPSSGNTIYF. CDR3 sequence (DNA): TGTGCCAGCAGCTTGGACAGGCCAAGCTCTGGAAACACCATATATTTT. The full variable domain, with the rest looked up from reference TRBV7-9 and TRBJ1-3, is DTGVSQNPRHKITKRGQNVTFRCDPISEHNRLYWYRQTLGQGPEFLTYFQNEAQLEKSRLLSDRFSAERPKGSFSTLEIQRTEQGDSAMYLCASSLDRPSSGNTIYFGEGSWLTVV.

The V and J genes are TRBV27 and TRBJ1-2, with no clear D. The germline gives CDR1 MNHEY, CDR2 SMNVEV (reference sequence). V was shortened by 5 bases and J by 2 bases, with 18 bases between the two germline ends. This CDR3 is 16 amino acids long. The CDR3 here is CASSAEGGPYNYGYTF. The CDR3 DNA follows: TGTGCCAGCAGTGCAGAAGGCGGACCCTACAACTATGGCTACACCTTC.

This clonotype has more than one count but fewer than ten. The J gene is TRBJ1-1, the V gene TRBV19; D gene ambiguous. The germline V gene has CDR1 LNHDA and CDR2 SQIVND (reference sequence). The V and J ends lost 5 bases and 6 bases respectively, with 7 bases between them. The CDR3 sequence is 11 residues long. The CDR3 region has the DNA TGTGCCAGTAGTGTCGTGGCTGAAGCTTTCTTT. Its protein product is CASSVVAEAFF.

This clonotype was detected only a few times. The chain recombines TRBV6-2 or TRBV6-3 with TRBJ1-6; no reliable D call. Looked up from germline, CDR1 is MNHEY and CDR2 is SVGEGT. Between the trimmed V and J ends, which lost 2 bases and 12 bases, there was a span of 11 bases. The CDR3 spans 13 residues. This CDR3 is CASSYPGEQPLHF. DNA for the CDR3: TGTGCCAGCAGTTACCCCGGGGAGCAACCCCTCCACTTT.

This clonotype was picked up many times. The chain combines TRBV6-1 with TRBJ1-5, with 11 bases aligning to TRBD1. J was trimmed by 4 bases and V by 4 bases; bases with no gene match: 6. The CDR3 runs to 16 residues. CDR1 is MNHNS and CDR2 is SASEGT in the germline V gene. The CDR3 sequence: CASSVRTGGRNQPQHF. For the CDR3, the DNA is TGTGCCAGCAGTGTTAGGACAGGGGGCCGGAATCAGCCCCAGCATTTT.

V and J are TRBV6-5 and TRBJ1-5; maybe TRBD1 (5 bases). V was trimmed by 0 bases and J by 4 bases, leaving 10 bases between them. Germline V CDR1 and CDR2: MNHEY, SVGAGI. This CDR3 spans 15 amino acids. DNA of the CDR3: TGTGCCAGCAGTTACTCTTGGGGGGGGAATCAGCCCCAGCATTTT. Encoded protein: CASSYSWGGNQPQHF.

The rearrangement joins TRBV10-3 to TRBJ1-4; D gene uncertain. CDR3 size: 14 residues. From germline, CDR1 is ENHRY and CDR2 SYGVKD. V lost 10 bases and J 2 bases, leaving 14 bases between the germline ends. The CDR3 bases are TGTGCCACCGCCGGGAGACACACTAATGAAAAACTGTTTTTT. It yields the protein CATAGRHTNEKLFF.

This sequence joins TRBV12-3 or TRBV12-4 and TRBJ1-1; TRBD1 aligns across 7 bases. Trimming at V came to 1 base and at J to 2 bases, leaving 7 bases not matched to a gene. This CDR3 has 16 residues. The CDR3 region has the DNA TGTGCCAGCAGTTTAGTCGTGGGACAGCTTAACACTGAAGCTTTCTTT. Its protein product is CASSLVVGQLNTEAFF.

This clonotype was observed a handful of times. The chain couples TRBV27 to TRBJ1-2, with D possibly TRBD1 on 5 matching bases. This CDR3 comprises 13 residues. Germline CDR1 is MNHEY and CDR2 is SMNVEV (reference sequence). Deletions cut 4 bases from V and 4 bases from J, with 10 bases between. The CDR3: CASSWGPRYGYTF. The CDR3 DNA is TGTGCCAGCAGTTGGGGACCCCGCTATGGCTACACCTTC.

This chain links TRBV29-1 with TRBJ2-1; TRBD2 matches 8 bases. From germline, CDR1 is SQVTM and CDR2 ANQGSEA. The CDR3 loop spans 16 amino acids. Unmatched junction bases numbered 17, after V lost 0 bases and J lost 13 bases. Here the CDR3 reads CSVEDPGSGGIGEQFF. The CDR3 coding sequence is TGCAGCGTTGAAGATCCGGGCAGCGGGGGTATCGGAGAACAGTTCTTC.

The genes are TRBV12-3 or TRBV12-4 and TRBJ2-3, with TRBD2 as a possible D gene (5 bases). Trimming pared 5 bases from V and 1 base from J, leaving 13 bases between. The CDR3 extends over 15 amino acids. In DNA, the CDR3 is TGTGCCAGCAGTCCCGCACTAGGAGGCACAGATACGCAGTATTTT. Its protein product is CASSPALGGTDTQYF.

The sample holds a few counts of this clonotype. The CDR3 is CASRDDSSGGAETQYF. DNA of the CDR3: TGTGCCAGCCGAGATGACTCTAGCGGGGGGGCCGAGACCCAGTACTTC. The rearrangement uses TRBV2 and TRBJ2-5; TRBD2 matches at 12 bases. Looked up from germline, CDR1 is SNHLY and CDR2 is FYNNEI. There are 16 residues in the CDR3. The V segment lost 8 bases and the J segment 5 bases; nucleotides outside the gene matches: 12.

This clonotype came up a few times. V usage is TRBV18 and J usage is TRBJ2-3; 14 positions match TRBD2. In germline, CDR1 is KGHSH, CDR2 LQKENI. V shed 4 bases, J shed 2 bases, and the junction held 14 bases outside the gene matches. This CDR3 is built from 20 residues. The CDR3 here is CASSRPGLAGDVGDTDTQYF. The DNA of the CDR3 is TGTGCCAGCTCACGACCGGGACTAGCGGGGGACGTTGGTGACACAGATACGCAGTATTTT.

This rearrangement joins TRBV24-1 to TRBJ2-5, with D perhaps matching TRBD2 (5 bases). CDR1 KGHDR and CDR2 SFDVKD come from the germline V gene. Trimming removed 3 bases at V and 3 bases at J, with 7 bases between. The CDR3 is 13 amino acids. CDR3 amino acids: CATSDPEEETQYF. DNA of the CDR3: TGTGCCACCAGTGATCCGGAGGAAGAGACCCAGTACTTC.

The chain joins TRBV6-6 to TRBJ1-2, with 7 bases lining up with TRBD1. CDR1 and CDR2 from the germline V gene are MNHNY and SVGAGI (reference sequence). This CDR3 spans 13 amino acids. The junction had 6 bases not matched to a gene; V was cut back by 7 bases and J by 4 bases. The CDR3 nucleotides read TGTGCCAGCAAAACAGGGGCGGGCTATGGCTACACCTTC. Translation gives CASKTGAGYGYTF.

The gene calls are TRBV6-5 and TRBJ2-7, with TRBD1 matching 10 bases. V dropped 6 bases and J dropped 0; count of bases not matched to a gene: 5. The CDR3 contains 15 residues. Germline V gene lookup returns CDR1 MNHEY and CDR2 SVGAGI. The CDR3 DNA sequence: TGTGCCAGCAGCCAGGGGACAGGGGACTCCTACGAGCAGTACTTC. This gives the protein CASSQGTGDSYEQYF.

The rearrangement joins TRBV7-6 to TRBJ2-5, with 8 nucleotides matching TRBD1. The length of the CDR3 is 14 residues. The junction had 2 bases not matched to a gene; V was cut back by 5 bases and J by 0 bases. Germline CDR1 is SGHVS and CDR2 is FNYEAQ. DNA for the CDR3: TGTGCCAGCAGCCACAGGGGGAACCAAGAGACCCAGTACTTC. Translated: CASSHRGNQETQYF. The full variable domain, completed using reference TRBV7-6 and TRBJ2-5, is GAGVSQSPRYKVTKRGQDVALRCDPISGHVSLYWYRQALGQGPEFLTYFNYEAQQDKSGLPNDRFSAERPEGSISTLTIQRTEQRDSAMYRCASSHRGNQETQYFGPGTRLLVL.

This chain joins TRBV27 and TRBJ1-1, with D perhaps TRBD1 (6 bases). V was pared by 8 bases and J by 2 bases, with 12 bases between. Germline CDR1 MNHEY, CDR2 SMNVEV (reference sequence). This CDR3 is built from 13 residues. The CDR3 protein is CASVPGQNTEAFF. In nucleotides, the CDR3 is TGTGCCAGCGTTCCGGGACAAAACACTGAAGCTTTCTTT.

There are a few counts of this clonotype. The chain carries TRBV12-3 or TRBV12-4 and TRBJ2-5; D is undetermined. This CDR3 spans 12 amino acids. Trimming pared 5 bases from V and 5 bases from J, leaving 9 bases between. CDR3 loop: CASSDENETQYF. CDR3 coding DNA: TGTGCCAGCAGTGATGAAAACGAGACCCAGTACTTC.